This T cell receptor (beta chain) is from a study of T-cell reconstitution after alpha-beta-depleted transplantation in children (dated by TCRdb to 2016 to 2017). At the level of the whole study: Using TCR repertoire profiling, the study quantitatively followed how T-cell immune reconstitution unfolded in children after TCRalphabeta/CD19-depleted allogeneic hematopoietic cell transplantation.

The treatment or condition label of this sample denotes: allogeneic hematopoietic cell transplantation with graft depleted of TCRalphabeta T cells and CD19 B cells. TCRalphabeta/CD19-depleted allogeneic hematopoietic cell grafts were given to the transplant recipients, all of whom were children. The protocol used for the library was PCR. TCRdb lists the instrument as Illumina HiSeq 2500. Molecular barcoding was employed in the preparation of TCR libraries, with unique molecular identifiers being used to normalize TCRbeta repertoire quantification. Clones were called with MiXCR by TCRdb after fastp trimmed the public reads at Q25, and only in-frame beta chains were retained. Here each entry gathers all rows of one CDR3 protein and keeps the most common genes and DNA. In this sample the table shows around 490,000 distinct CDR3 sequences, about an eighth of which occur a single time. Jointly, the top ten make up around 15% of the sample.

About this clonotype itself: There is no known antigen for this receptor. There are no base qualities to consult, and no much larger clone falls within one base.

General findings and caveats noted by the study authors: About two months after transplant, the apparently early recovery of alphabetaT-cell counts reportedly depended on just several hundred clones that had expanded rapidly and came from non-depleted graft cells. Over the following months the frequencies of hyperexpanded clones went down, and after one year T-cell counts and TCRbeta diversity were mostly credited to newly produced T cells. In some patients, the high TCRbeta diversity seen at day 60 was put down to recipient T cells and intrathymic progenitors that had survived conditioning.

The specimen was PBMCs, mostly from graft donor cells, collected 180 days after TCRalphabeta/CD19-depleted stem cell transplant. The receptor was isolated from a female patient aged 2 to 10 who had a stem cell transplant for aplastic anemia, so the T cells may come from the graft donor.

The bases read TGCGCCAGCAGCCTTTCGGACAGGGGAGACACCGGGGAGCTGTTTTTT. Translation gives CASSLSDRGDTGELFF. This chain joins TRBV4-3 to TRBJ2-2, with TRBD1 matching 9 junction bases. Reading the germline V gene gives CDR1 LGHNA and CDR2 YSLEER. Inclusive of the bounding cysteine and phenylalanine, the CDR3 is 16 residues long. Left in the record is the CDR3 DNA by itself, 48 bases read in frame from the first base. The junction shows trimming of 4 bases on V and 3 bases on J, and the gene matches do not reach 6 bases of it.